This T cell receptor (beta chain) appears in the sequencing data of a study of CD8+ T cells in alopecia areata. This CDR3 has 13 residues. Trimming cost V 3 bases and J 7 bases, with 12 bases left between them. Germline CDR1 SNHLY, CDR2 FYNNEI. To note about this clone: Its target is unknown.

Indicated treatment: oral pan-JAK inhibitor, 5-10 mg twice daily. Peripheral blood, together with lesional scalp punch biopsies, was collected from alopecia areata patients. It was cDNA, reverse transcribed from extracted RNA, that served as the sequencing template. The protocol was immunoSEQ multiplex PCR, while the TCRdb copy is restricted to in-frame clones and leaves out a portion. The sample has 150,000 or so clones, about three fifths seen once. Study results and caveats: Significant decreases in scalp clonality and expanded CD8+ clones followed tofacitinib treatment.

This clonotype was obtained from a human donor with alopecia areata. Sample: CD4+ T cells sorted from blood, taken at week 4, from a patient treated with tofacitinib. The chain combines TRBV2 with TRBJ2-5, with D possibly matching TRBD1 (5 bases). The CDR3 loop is CASSEAQGGTQYF. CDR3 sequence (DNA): TGTGCCAGCAGTGAGGCGCAGGGCGGGACCCAGTACTTC.